The TCR beta chain described here comes from a study of blood T cell repertoires in COVID-19. As processed by the authors: How many nucleated cells were present was estimated from reference gene primer amplification. Sequencing was performed with immunoSEQ multiplex PCR; in TCRdb, only in-frame clones are kept and a portion is missing. The V and J calls and clone size are taken from that table; D and trimming were inferred from the DNA. This repertoire shows hundreds of thousands of clones, roughly 90% found once; its top ten account for around 3%. Looked up from germline, CDR1 is SEHNR and CDR2 is FQNEAQ (reference sequence). V shed 5 bases and J shed 9 bases, with 10 bases lying between them. The CDR3 is made up of 12 amino acids.

Sequencing was carried out using peripheral blood. The chain has TRBV7-9 and TRBJ2-2, with D unclear. The receptor was derived from a woman under 40 with COVID-19, enrolled during active disease. The CDR3 DNA is TGTGCCAGCAGCAAATCCGACAGGGAGCTGTTTTTT. It yields the protein CASSKSDRELFF.